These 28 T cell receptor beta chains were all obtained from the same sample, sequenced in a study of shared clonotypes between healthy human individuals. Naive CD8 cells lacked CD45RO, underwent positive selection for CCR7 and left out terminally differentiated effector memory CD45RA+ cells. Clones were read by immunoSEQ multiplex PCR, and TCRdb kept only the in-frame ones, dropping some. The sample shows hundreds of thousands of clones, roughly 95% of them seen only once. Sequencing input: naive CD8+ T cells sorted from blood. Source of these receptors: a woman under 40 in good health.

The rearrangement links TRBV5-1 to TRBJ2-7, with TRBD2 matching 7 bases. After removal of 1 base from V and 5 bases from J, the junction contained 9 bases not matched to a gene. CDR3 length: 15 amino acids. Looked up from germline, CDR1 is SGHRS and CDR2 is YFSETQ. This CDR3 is CASSLYGGNTHEQYF. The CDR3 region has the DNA TGCGCCAGCAGCTTGTACGGGGGGAATACCCACGAGCAGTACTTC.

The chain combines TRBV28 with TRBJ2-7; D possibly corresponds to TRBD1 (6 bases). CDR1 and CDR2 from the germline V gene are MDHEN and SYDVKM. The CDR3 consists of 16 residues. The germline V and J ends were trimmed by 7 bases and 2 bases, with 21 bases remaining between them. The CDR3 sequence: CASTISLGQSTYEQYF. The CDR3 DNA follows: TGTGCCAGCACAATCAGCCTCGGACAGAGTACCTACGAGCAGTACTTC.

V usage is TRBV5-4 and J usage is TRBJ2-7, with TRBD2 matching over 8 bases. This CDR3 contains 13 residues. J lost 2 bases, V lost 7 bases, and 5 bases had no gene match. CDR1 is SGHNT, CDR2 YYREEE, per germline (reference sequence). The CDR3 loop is CASSAGEAYEQYF. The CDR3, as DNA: TGTGCCAGCTCAGCGGGGGAGGCCTACGAGCAGTACTTC.

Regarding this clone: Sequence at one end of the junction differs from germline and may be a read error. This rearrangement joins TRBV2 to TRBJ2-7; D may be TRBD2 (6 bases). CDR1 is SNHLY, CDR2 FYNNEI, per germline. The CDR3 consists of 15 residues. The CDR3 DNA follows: TGTGCCAGCAGGGAAGGTCTAGCGCTGACCTACGAGCAGTACTTC. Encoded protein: CASREGLALTYEQYF. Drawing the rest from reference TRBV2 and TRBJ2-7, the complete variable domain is EPEVTQTPSHQVTQMGQEVILRCVPISNHLYFYWYRQILGQKVEFLVSFYNNEISEKSEIFDDQFSVERPDGSNFTLKIRSTKLEDSAMYFCASREGLALTYEQYFGPGTRLTVT.

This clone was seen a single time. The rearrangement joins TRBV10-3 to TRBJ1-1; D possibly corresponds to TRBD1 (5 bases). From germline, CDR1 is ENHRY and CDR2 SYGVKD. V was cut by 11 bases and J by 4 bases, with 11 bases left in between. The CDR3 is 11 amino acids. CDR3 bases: TGTGCCGGGGGGAATCGCACTGAAGCTTTCTTT. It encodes CAGGNRTEAFF.

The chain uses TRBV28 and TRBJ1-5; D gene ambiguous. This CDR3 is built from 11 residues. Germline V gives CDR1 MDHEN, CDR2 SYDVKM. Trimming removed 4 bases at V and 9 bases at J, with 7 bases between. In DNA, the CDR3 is TGTGCCAGCAGTTCCGGTTGGCCCCAGCATTTT. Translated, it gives CASSSGWPQHF.

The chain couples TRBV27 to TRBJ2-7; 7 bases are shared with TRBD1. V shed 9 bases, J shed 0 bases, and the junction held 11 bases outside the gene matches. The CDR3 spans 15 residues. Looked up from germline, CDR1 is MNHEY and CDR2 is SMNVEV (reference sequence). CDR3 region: CASQHIQGSSYEQYF. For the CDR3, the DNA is TGTGCCAGTCAACACATACAGGGGAGCTCCTACGAGCAGTACTTC.

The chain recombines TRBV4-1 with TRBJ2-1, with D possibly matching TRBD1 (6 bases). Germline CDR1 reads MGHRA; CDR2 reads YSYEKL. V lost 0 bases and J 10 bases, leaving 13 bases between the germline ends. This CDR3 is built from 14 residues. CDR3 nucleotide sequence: TGCGCCAGCAGCCAAGATGGGGGCCCACAGGAGCAGTTCTTC. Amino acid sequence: CASSQDGGPQEQFF.

CDR3 DNA sequence: TGCGCCAGCAGCGTCAGAGGGGGGAACACTGAAGCTTTCTTT. Amino acid sequence: CASSVRGGNTEAFF. V and J are TRBV4-1 and TRBJ1-1, with D perhaps TRBD1 (6 bases). V dropped 5 bases and J dropped 1 base, with 11 bases sitting between them. There are 14 residues in the CDR3. Germline loops: CDR1 MGHRA, CDR2 YSYEKL.

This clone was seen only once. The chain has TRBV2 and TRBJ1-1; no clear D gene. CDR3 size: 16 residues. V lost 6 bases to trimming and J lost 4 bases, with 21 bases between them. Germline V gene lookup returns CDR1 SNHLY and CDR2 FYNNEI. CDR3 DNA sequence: TGTGCCAGCAGCGAAAGTCCCGGACGGTTGAGCACTGAAGCTTTCTTT. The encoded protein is CASSESPGRLSTEAFF.

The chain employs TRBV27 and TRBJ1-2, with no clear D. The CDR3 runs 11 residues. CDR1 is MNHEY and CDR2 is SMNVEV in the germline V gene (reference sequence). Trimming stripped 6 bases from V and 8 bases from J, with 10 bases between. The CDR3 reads CASRGMGGYTF. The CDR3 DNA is TGTGCCAGCAGGGGGATGGGGGGCTACACCTTC.

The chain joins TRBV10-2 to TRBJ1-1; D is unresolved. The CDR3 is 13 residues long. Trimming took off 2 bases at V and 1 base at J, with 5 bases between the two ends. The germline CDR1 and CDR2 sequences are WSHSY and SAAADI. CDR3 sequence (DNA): TGCGCCAGCAGTGAGAGCACGAACACTGAAGCTTTCTTT. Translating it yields CASSESTNTEAFF.

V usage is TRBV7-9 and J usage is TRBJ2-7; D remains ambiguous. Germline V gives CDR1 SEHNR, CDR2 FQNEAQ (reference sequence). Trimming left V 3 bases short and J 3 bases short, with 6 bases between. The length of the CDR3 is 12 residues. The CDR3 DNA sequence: TGTGCCAGCAGCTTTGGGAACTACGAGCAGTACTTC. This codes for CASSFGNYEQYF.

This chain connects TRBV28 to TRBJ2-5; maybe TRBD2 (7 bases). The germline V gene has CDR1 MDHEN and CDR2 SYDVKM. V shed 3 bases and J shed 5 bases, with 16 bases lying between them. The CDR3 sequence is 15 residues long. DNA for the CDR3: TGTGCCAGCAGTTTTACGGGGGGCTTAAGGGAGACCCAGTACTTC. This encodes CASSFTGGLRETQYF.

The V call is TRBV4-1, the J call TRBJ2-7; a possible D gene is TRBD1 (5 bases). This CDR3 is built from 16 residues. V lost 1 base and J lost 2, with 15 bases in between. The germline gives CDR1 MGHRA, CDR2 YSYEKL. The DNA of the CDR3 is TGCGCCAGCAGCCAAGTGAGCACAGGCCGAACCTACGAGCAGTACTTC. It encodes CASSQVSTGRTYEQYF.

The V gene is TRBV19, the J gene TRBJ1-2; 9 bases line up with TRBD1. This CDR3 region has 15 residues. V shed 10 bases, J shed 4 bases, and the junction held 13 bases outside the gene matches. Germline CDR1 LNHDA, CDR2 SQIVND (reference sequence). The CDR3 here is CATPGQGNPGYGYTF. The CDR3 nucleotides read TGTGCCACCCCGGGACAGGGAAACCCTGGCTATGGCTACACCTTC. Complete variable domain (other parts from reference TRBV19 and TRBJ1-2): DGGITQSPKYLFRKEGQNVTLSCEQNLNHDAMYWYRQDPGQGLRLIYYSQIVNDFQKGDIAEGYSVSREKKESFPLTVTSAQKNPTAFYLCATPGQGNPGYGYTFGSGTRLTVV.

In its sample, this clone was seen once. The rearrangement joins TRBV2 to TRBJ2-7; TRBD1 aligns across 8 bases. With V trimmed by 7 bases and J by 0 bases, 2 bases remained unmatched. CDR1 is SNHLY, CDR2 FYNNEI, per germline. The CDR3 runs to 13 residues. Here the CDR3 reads CASNGQGSYEQYF. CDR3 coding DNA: TGTGCCAGCAATGGACAGGGCTCCTACGAGCAGTACTTC.

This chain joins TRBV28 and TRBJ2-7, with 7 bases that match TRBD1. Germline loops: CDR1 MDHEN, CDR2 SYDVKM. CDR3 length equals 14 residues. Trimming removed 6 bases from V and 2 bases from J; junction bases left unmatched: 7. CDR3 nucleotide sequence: TGTGCCAGCAGCGCCGGACAGGCGACCTACGAGCAGTACTTC. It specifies CASSAGQATYEQYF. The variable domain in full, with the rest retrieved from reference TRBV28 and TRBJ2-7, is DVKVTQSSRYLVKRTGEKVFLECVQDMDHENMFWYRQDPGLGLRLIYFSYDVKMKEKGDIPEGYSVSREKKERFSLILESASTNQTSMYLCASSAGQATYEQYFGPGTRLTVT.

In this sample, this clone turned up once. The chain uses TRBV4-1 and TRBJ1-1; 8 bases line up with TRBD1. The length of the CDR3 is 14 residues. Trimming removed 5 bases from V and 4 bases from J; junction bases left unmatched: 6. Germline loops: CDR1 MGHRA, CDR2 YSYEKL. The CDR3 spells CASSGRGPGTEAFF. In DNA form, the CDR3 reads TGCGCCAGCAGCGGCAGGGGGCCGGGCACTGAAGCTTTCTTT.

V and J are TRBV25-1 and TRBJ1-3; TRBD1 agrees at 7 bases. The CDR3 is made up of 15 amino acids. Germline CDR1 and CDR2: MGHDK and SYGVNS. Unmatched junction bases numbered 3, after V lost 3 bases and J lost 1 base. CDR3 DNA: TGTGCCAGCAGTGAGCTGACAGGGTCTGGAAACACCATATATTTT. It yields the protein CASSELTGSGNTIYF.

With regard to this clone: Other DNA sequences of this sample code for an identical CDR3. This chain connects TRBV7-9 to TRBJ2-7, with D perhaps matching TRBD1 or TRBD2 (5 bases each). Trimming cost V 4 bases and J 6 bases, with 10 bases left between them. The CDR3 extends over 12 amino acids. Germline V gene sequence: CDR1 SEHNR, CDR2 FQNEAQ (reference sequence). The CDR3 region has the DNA TGTGCCAGCAGCTACAACGGGGCCGAGCAGTACTTC. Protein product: CASSYNGAEQYF.

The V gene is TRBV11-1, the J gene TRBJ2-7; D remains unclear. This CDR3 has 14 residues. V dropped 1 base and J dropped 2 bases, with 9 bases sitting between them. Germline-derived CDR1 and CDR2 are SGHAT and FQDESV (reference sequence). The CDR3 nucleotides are TGTGCCAGCAGCTTAGGGACCGATGCCTACGAGCAGTACTTC. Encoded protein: CASSLGTDAYEQYF.

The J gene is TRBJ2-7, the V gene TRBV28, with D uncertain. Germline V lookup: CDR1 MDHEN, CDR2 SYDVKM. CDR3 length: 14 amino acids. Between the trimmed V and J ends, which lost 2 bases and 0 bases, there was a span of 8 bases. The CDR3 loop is CASSLRASSYEQYF. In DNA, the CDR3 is TGTGCCAGCAGTTTACGAGCGAGCTCCTACGAGCAGTACTTC.

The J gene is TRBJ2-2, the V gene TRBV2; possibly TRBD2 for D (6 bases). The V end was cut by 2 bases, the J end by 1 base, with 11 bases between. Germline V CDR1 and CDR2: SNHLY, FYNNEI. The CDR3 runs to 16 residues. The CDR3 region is CASSESWEVNTGELFF. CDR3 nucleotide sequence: TGTGCCAGCAGTGAATCGTGGGAGGTGAACACCGGGGAGCTGTTTTTT.

The CDR3 region has the DNA TGTGCCAGCAGTTTATCTTACGCGGACCTCTACAATGAGCAGTTCTTC. It is translated as CASSLSYADLYNEQFF. J is TRBJ2-1 and V is TRBV27; D gene uncertain. V lost 0 bases and J lost 3, with 12 bases in between. The germline V gene has CDR1 MNHEY and CDR2 SMNVEV (reference sequence). This CDR3 is 16 amino acids long.

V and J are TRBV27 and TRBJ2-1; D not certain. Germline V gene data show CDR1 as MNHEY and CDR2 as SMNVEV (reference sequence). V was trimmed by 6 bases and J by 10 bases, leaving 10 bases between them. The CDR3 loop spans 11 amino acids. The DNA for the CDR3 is TGTGCCAGCAGGGGCCCCCGAGAGCAGTTCTTC. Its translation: CASRGPREQFF.

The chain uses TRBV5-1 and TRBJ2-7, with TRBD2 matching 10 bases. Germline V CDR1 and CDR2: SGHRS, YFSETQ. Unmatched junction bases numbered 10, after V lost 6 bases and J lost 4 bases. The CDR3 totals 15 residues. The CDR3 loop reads CASNSGTSEWYEQYF. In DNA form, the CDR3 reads TGCGCCAGCAACTCTGGGACTAGCGAATGGTACGAGCAGTACTTC.

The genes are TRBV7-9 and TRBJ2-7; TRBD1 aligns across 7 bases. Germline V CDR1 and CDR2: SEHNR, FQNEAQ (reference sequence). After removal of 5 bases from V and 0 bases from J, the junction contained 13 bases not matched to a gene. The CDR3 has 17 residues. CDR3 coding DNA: TGTGCCAGCAGCCTTACCTCCGGGACAGCTACCTCCTACGAGCAGTACTTC. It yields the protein CASSLTSGTATSYEQYF.